This T cell receptor beta chain was recorded in a study of blood T cell repertoires in COVID-19. Study information: Samples taken during acute and convalescent COVID-19 were collected in the United States, Italy and Spain.

Those enrolled, adults aged roughly 18 to 90 years, came from 25 or so US areas. With 5 bases removed from V and 5 bases from J, the gap between germline ends came to 19 bases. This CDR3 has 16 amino acids. The germline gives CDR1 SGHNT, CDR2 YYREEE (reference sequence). Sequenced by immunoSEQ multiplex PCR; TCRdb stores in-frame clones only, minus some. The sample lists over 200,000 clones, more than 80% occurring once. The chain recombines TRBV5-4 with TRBJ2-2, with a weak D call TRBD1 (6 bases). The material sequenced was PBMCs or T cells enriched from blood (not recorded which). The clonotype originates from a man between 60 and 75 years old who had recovered from COVID-19. The CDR3 nucleotides are TGTGCCAGCAGTGCACAGGGCCCAGTGAGGACCGGGGAGCTGTTTTTT. Its translation: CASSAQGPVRTGELFF.